This record concerns one T cell receptor beta chain sequence. This sample was taken from a study of blood T cell repertoires in COVID-19. The ends lost 5 bases at V and 2 bases at J; junction bases unmatched: 13. Germline loops: CDR1 SGHTA, CDR2 FQGNSA. This CDR3 has 17 amino acids. TCRdb keeps only in-frame clones here, not all; method: immunoSEQ multiplex PCR. The top ten hold 3.2% of the sample, which has about half a million clones, 80% to 90% seen once. Material for sequencing was peripheral blood. The chain links TRBV7-2 to TRBJ2-3; 7 bases align to TRBD2. The source of this sequence is a human donor in a cohort sampled during active COVID-19. As DNA, the CDR3 is TGTGCCAGCAGCCCCCGTCGGGACTACTGGTCCACAGATACGCAGTATTTT. Translated: CASSPRRDYWSTDTQYF.